The 12 T cell receptor beta chains given below trace back to one sample, sequenced in a study of blood T cell repertoires in COVID-19. Method: immunoSEQ multiplex PCR; TCRdb's copy keeps in-frame clones and lacks some. The sample consists of tens of thousands of clones, about 88% of them appearing once. Source material: peripheral blood. These receptors were taken from a man aged 70 or older with active COVID-19.

This chain joins TRBV7-2 and TRBJ2-5, with 13 bases that match TRBD2. In germline, CDR1 is SGHTA, CDR2 FQGNSA. Trimming took 5 bases from V and 5 from J; bases not matched to a gene: 2. This CDR3 is 14 amino acids long. The CDR3 DNA follows: TGTGCCAGCAGCCCGGGACTAGCGGGGGAGACCCAGTACTTC. Translated, it gives CASSPGLAGETQYF.

V usage is TRBV10-3 and J usage is TRBJ2-1; 9 nucleotides agree with TRBD2. Germline CDR1 ENHRY, CDR2 SYGVKD. There are 13 residues in the CDR3. J gave up 7 bases and V 10 bases, and 8 bases lay outside the gene matches. The CDR3 sequence: CATGTSLENEQFF. The CDR3 DNA sequence: TGTGCCACCGGGACTAGCTTGGAAAATGAGCAGTTCTTC.

CDR3 bases: TGTGCCAGCAGCCGAGTCAATGAGCAGTTCTTC. Its protein is CASSRVNEQFF. The chain has TRBV5-4 and TRBJ2-1; D is uncertain. The V gene lost 4 bases and the J gene lost 6 bases, with 5 bases spanning the gap. Germline CDR1 and CDR2: SGHNT and YYREEE (reference sequence). The CDR3 runs 11 residues. Looking up the rest from reference TRBV5-4 and TRBJ2-1 gives the full variable domain: ETGVTQSPTHLIKTRGQQVTLRCSSQSGHNTVSWYQQALGQGPQFIFQYYREEENGRGNFPPRFSGLQFPNYSSELNVNALELDDSALYLCASSRVNEQFFGPGTRLTVL.

The rearrangement links TRBV4-3 to TRBJ2-2; 11 nucleotides align to TRBD2. The V segment lost 1 base and the J segment 4 bases; nucleotides outside the gene matches: 5. There are 17 residues in the CDR3. Germline-derived CDR1 and CDR2 are LGHNA and YSLEER. CDR3 protein: CASSQAGSGRATGELFF. The DNA for the CDR3 is TGCGCCAGCAGCCAAGCTGGTAGCGGGAGGGCCACCGGGGAGCTGTTTTTT.

The J gene is TRBJ2-1, the V gene TRBV6-5; TRBD1 matches at 9 bases. Germline trimming cut 8 bases from V and 4 bases from J; bases unmatched to any gene: 3. The CDR3 spans 13 residues. Germline V lookup: CDR1 MNHEY, CDR2 SVGAGI. Here the CDR3 DNA reads TGTGCCAGCGGGGGACAGGGTTACAATGAGCAGTTCTTC. It translates to CASGGQGYNEQFF.

This clone was counted once. The chain uses TRBV6-4 and TRBJ1-5, with a possible D match to TRBD1 (6 bases). The V gene lost 5 bases and the J gene lost 2 bases, with 7 bases spanning the gap. Germline lookup yields CDR1 MRHNA and CDR2 SNTAGT. CDR3 length: 13 amino acids. This CDR3 reads CASSPGGNQPQHF. The CDR3 bases are TGTGCCAGCAGTCCAGGGGGCAATCAGCCCCAGCATTTT.

This clone appeared a few times. This chain uses TRBV15 with TRBJ2-2, with D perhaps TRBD2 (6 bases). The CDR3 runs to 18 residues. V was shortened by 0 bases and J by 6 bases, with 20 bases between the two germline ends. Germline V gives CDR1 LNHNV, CDR2 YYDKDF (reference sequence). The CDR3 DNA reads as TGTGCCACCAGCAGAGATCCGATGGGGCGGGGTCGTGCCGGGGAGCTGTTTTTT. Its translation is CATSRDPMGRGRAGELFF.

The chain uses TRBV7-8 and TRBJ2-2; tentative D call: TRBD2 (5 bases). V was cut by 5 bases and J by 3 bases, with 16 bases left in between. Germline V gives CDR1 SGHVS, CDR2 FQNEAQ. CDR3 length: 16 residues. CDR3 amino acids: CASSTTLDGDTGELFF. CDR3 nucleotides: TGTGCCAGCAGCACTACTCTGGACGGGGACACCGGGGAGCTGTTTTTT.

The V call is TRBV10-3, the J call TRBJ2-1; 7 bases are a match to TRBD1. Germline V gene data show CDR1 as ENHRY and CDR2 as SYGVKD. After removal of 0 bases from V and 0 bases from J, the junction contained 8 bases not matched to a gene. This CDR3 is built from 18 residues. The DNA for the CDR3 is TGTGCCATCAGTGAGTCAAGGGGGCTGAGTAGCTCCTACAATGAGCAGTTCTTC. It yields the protein CAISESRGLSSSYNEQFF.

V is TRBV6-5 and J is TRBJ1-1; no reliable D call. The CDR3 runs to 13 residues. Germline V gene lookup returns CDR1 MNHEY and CDR2 SVGAGI. V was clipped by 8 bases and J by 4 bases, with 14 bases between them. In DNA, the CDR3 is TGTGCCAGCCTCATTCACGGTGCCACTGAAGCTTTCTTT. Residues: CASLIHGATEAFF.

This clone was counted a single time. This same CDR3 is encoded by further DNA sequences in the sample. The gene calls are TRBV5-5 and TRBJ1-2; tentatively, D is TRBD1 (6 bases). Trimming stripped 4 bases from V and 4 bases from J, with 14 bases between. CDR1 SGHKS and CDR2 YYEKEE come from the germline V gene (reference sequence). The CDR3 consists of 14 residues. Here the CDR3 reads CASSPDSGGYGYTF. CDR3 DNA sequence: TGTGCCAGCAGCCCGGACAGTGGAGGCTATGGCTACACCTTC.

This chain connects TRBV5-8 to TRBJ1-5, with no clear D. Trimming stripped 0 bases from V and 0 bases from J, with 10 bases between. This CDR3 spans 16 amino acids. The germline gives CDR1 SGHTS, CDR2 YDEGEE. This chain's CDR3 is CASSLGPEYSNQPQHF. For the CDR3, the DNA is TGTGCCAGCAGCTTGGGTCCGGAGTATAGCAATCAGCCCCAGCATTTT.